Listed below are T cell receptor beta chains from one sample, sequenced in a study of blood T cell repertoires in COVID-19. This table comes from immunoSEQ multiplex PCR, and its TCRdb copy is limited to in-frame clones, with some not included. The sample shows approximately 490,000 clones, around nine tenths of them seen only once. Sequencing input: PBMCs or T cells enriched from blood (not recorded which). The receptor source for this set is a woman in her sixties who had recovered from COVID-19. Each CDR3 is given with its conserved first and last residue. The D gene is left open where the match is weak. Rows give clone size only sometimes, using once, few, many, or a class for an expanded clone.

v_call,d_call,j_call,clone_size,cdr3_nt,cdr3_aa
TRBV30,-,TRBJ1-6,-,TGTGCCTGGAGCGTGGCCGGGATTAATTCACCCCTCCACTTT,CAWSVAGINSPLHF
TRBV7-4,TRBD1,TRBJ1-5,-,TGTGCCAGCAGCTTAAGGGGACAGGGGGTGCCTTATAGCAATCAGCCCCAGCATTTT,CASSLRGQGVPYSNQPQHF
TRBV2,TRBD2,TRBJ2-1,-,TGTGCCAGCAGTCTCTCGCGGGAGGACAATGAGCAGTTCTTC,CASSLSREDNEQFF
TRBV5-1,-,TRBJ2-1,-,TGCGCCAGCAGCTTCCACACAGGGAGCAATGAGCAGTTCTTC,CASSFHTGSNEQFF
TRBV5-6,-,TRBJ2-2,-,TGTGCCAGCAGCCCCGCCCTTGAGCGAAACGCGAACACCGGGGAGCTGTTTTTT,CASSPALERNANTGELFF
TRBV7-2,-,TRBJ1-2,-,TGTGCCAGCAGCTTAACAGGGAACGGTGGCTACACCTTC,CASSLTGNGGYTF
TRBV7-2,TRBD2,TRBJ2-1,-,TGTGCCACCCGGACTAGCGGGGGGGCAGATGAGCAGTTCTTC,CATRTSGGADEQFF
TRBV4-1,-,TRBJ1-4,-,TGCGCCAGCAGCCCCAACTTGCCAACTAATGAAAAACTGTTTTTT,CASSPNLPTNEKLFF
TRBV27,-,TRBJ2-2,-,TGTGCCAGCAGTTTATTGGGGGGACAGCACGGGGAGCTGTTTTTT,CASSLLGGQHGELFF
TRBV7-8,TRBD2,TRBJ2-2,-,TGTGCCAGCAGCAGAGGACTAGCGGGGATCGGGGAGCTGTTTTTT,CASSRGLAGIGELFF
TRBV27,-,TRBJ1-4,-,TGTGCCAGCAGTCCCCGGGAGGGCCATAATGAAAAACTGTTTTTT,CASSPREGHNEKLFF
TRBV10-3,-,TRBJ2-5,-,TGTGCCATCGGAAGGGGTGAAGAGACCCAGTACTTC,CAIGRGEETQYF
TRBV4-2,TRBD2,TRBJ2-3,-,TGTGCCAGCAGCCAAGATGCGGCTAGCGGAAGCACAGATACGCAGTATTTT,CASSQDAASGSTDTQYF
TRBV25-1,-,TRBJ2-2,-,TGTGCCAGCAGTGATTATAGGGAGCTGTTTTTT,CASSDYRELFF
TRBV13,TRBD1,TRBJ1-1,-,TGTGCCAGCAGCACGGACAGGGCTTCAGACACTGAAGCTTTCTTT,CASSTDRASDTEAFF
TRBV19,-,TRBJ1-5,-,TGTGCCAGTAGAGCGGGGGGCAATCAGCCCCAGCATTTT,CASRAGGNQPQHF
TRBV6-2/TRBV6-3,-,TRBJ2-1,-,TGTGCCAGCAGTTACCCCCAGCGGCCTGTCTACAATGAGCAGTTCTTC,CASSYPQRPVYNEQFF
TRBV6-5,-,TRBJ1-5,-,TGTGCCAGCAGCCCGGACAGTCTCGGTCAGCCCCAGCATTTT,CASSPDSLGQPQHF
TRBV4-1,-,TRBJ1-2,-,TGCGCCAGCAGCCAAGGTCATGGGGGCGCGGAGGGCTACACCTTC,CASSQGHGGAEGYTF
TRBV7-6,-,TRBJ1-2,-,TGTGCCAGCAGCTACTTCCGGCGGAGGGGCTACACCTTC,CASSYFRRRGYTF
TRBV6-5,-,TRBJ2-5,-,TGTGCCAGCAGGAATATCCCCGGAGAAGAGACCCAGTACTTC,CASRNIPGEETQYF
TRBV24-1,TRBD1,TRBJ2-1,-,TGTGCCACCAGTGATCCGCCCCAGGGGGCGCCCGACAATGAGCAGTTCTTC,CATSDPPQGAPDNEQFF
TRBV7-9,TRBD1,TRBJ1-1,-,TGTGCCAGCACCCAAACAGGGGAGACTGAAGCTTTCTTT,CASTQTGETEAFF
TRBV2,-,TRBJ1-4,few,TGTGCCAGCAGTGAAGAGTACAGCGGTGAAAAACTGTTTTTT,CASSEEYSGEKLFF
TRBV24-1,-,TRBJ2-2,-,TGTGCCACCAGCAGGGCGGGGACCGGGGAGCTGTTTTTT,CATSRAGTGELFF
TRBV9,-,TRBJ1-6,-,TGTGCCAGCTCCGGTCCAAATTCACCCCTCCACTTT,CASSGPNSPLHF
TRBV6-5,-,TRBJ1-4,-,TGTGCCAGCGGACACTGGCAAAATGAAAAACTGTTTTTT,CASGHWQNEKLFF
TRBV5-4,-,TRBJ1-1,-,TGTGCCAGCAGCTTGGCGGGGTCCCCCGAAGCTTTCTTT,CASSLAGSPEAFF
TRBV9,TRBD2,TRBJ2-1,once,TGTGCCAGCAGCTCCCTAGCGGGGGCTTACAATGAGCAGTTCTTC,CASSSLAGAYNEQFF